The clone carrying this TCR beta chain was detected a few times. Its antigen is not identified. A NOSPECS grade of at least 4, a Clinical Activity Score of at least 3 and duration under 3 months were recorded in ophthalmopathy patients. Uncontrolled infection, other autoimmune disease, pregnancy or lactation disqualified patients from enrolment. PBMCs stemmed from under 11 ml fresh peripheral blood. The CDR3 regions of TCR beta were amplified from RNA transcripts. First-round RT-PCR targeting the TCR CDR3 was performed with the HTBI primer set. TCRdb called the multiplex PCR reads again in MiXCR, with one record for every CDR3 protein. Here the sample spans over 500,000 distinct CDR3 sequences, 17% being singletons. This sample was taken from a study of T cells in Graves' hyperthyroidism and ophthalmopathy. The study's findings and limits: Clonotypes that were expanded in thyroid above 0.001 mostly appeared in blood too.

After removal of 5 bases from V and 7 bases from J, the junction contained 4 bases not matched to a gene. CDR1 is SNHLY and CDR2 is FYNNEI in the germline V gene. This CDR3 has 13 amino acids. The source material was blood. This receptor was taken from a woman younger than 35 with Graves' ophthalmopathy. This rearrangement joins TRBV2 to TRBJ2-3, with TRBD1 identical over 9 bases. DNA for the CDR3: TGTGCCAGCAGTCGGACAGGGGAAAATACGCAGTATTTT. Amino acid sequence: CASSRTGENTQYF.